Shown below are 17 T cell receptor beta chains from a single sample sequenced in a study of CD8 T cells in Susac syndrome. Reverse transcription used roughly 0.5 to 1 ug RNA and random hexamers. TCRdb reprocessed the immunoSEQ multiplex PCR reads with MiXCR, giving one entry per CDR3 protein. The table shows 160,000 or so distinct CDR3 sequences, with roughly 94% occurring only once. Specimen: CD4+ T cells from PBMCs. All receptors come from a human donor with multiple sclerosis.

The V gene is TRBV20-1, the J gene TRBJ2-2; D possibly corresponds to TRBD2 (5 bases). Germline lookup yields CDR1 DFQATT and CDR2 SNEGSKA (reference sequence). The CDR3 contains 12 residues. This CDR3 reads CSTGIYTGELFF. CDR3 coding DNA: TGCAGCACCGGGATATACACCGGGGAGCTGTTTTTT.

This clonotype has only one observation. This rearrangement joins TRBV28 to TRBJ2-5; 7 positions agree with TRBD2. Germline V gives CDR1 MDHEN, CDR2 SYDVKM. J gave up 5 bases and V 5 bases, and 14 bases lay outside the gene matches. The CDR3 consists of 16 residues. CDR3 nucleotide sequence: TGTGCCAGCAGTCCCAGGGCTGGGGAGGGCCGGGAGACCCAGTACTTC. Translating it yields CASSPRAGEGRETQYF. The full variable domain, rest sourced from reference TRBV28 and TRBJ2-5, is DVKVTQSSRYLVKRTGEKVFLECVQDMDHENMFWYRQDPGLGLRLIYFSYDVKMKEKGDIPEGYSVSREKKERFSLILESASTNQTSMYLCASSPRAGEGRETQYFGPGTRLLVL.

For this clonotype: A read error may produce the germline difference seen at one junction end. J is TRBJ2-3 and V is TRBV7-2, with 10 bases aligning to TRBD2. The CDR3 runs 15 residues. Germline lookup yields CDR1 SGHTA and CDR2 FQGNSA. Written as DNA, the CDR3 is TGTGCCAGCAGCGTAGCGGGAGGTGGCACAGATACGCAGTATTTT. Protein: CASSVAGGGTDTQYF.

This chain uses TRBV30 with TRBJ2-1, with no clear D. CDR3 size: 12 residues. With 0 bases removed from V and 6 bases from J, the gap between germline ends came to 6 bases. Germline CDR1 and CDR2: GTSNPN and SVGIG (reference sequence). In DNA form, the CDR3 reads TGTGCCTGGAGTGTAGGGCCCAATGAGCAGTTCTTC. It specifies CAWSVGPNEQFF.

V is TRBV6-2 or TRBV6-3 and J is TRBJ2-1; 7 bases fit TRBD1. The CDR3 loop spans 15 amino acids. Germline CDR1 MNHEY, CDR2 SVGEGT. Trimming at V came to 7 bases and at J to 10 bases, leaving 16 bases not matched to a gene. CDR3 bases: TGTGCCAGCAACCCATACAGGGGCAACGCCAGGGAGCAGTTCTTC. Its protein product is CASNPYRGNAREQFF.

The chain links TRBV5-1 to TRBJ1-2; D not certain. The ends were cut back, 2 bases at V and 6 bases at J, with 11 bases in the middle. CDR1 and CDR2 from the germline V gene are SGHRS and YFSETQ. The CDR3 is 13 amino acids. The CDR3 protein is CASSFNRGDGYTF. Here the CDR3 DNA reads TGCGCCAGCAGCTTCAACCGGGGAGATGGCTACACCTTC.

The chain carries TRBV5-1 and TRBJ2-3; TRBD2 might be the D (6 bases). Germline assignment: CDR1 SGHRS and CDR2 YFSETQ. The CDR3 has 15 residues. Trimming removed 3 bases at V and 3 bases at J, with 14 bases between. CDR3 coding DNA: TGCGCCAGCAGCTGGGACTCCCCGGGAACAGATACGCAGTATTTT. Translation gives CASSWDSPGTDTQYF.

The J gene is TRBJ2-3, the V gene TRBV30; 14 positions match TRBD2. V lost 3 bases to trimming and J lost 4 bases; unmatched junction nucleotides: 9. CDR1 is GTSNPN and CDR2 is SVGIG in the germline V gene (reference sequence). CDR3 length: 17 amino acids. In nucleotides, the CDR3 is TGTGCCTGGAGCCCTAAGGGGACTAGCGGGAGATCAGATACGCAGTATTTT. Translated: CAWSPKGTSGRSDTQYF.

The chain couples TRBV10-3 to TRBJ1-5; D uncertain. V lost 10 bases, J lost 5 bases, and 15 bases lay in between. Germline CDR1 reads ENHRY; CDR2 reads SYGVKD. This CDR3 has 13 amino acids. This chain's CDR3 is CATLDRVDQPQHF. The CDR3 nucleotides are TGTGCCACCCTGGATAGGGTGGATCAGCCCCAGCATTTT.

The V gene is TRBV7-2, the J gene TRBJ1-5; no firm D call. CDR1 and CDR2 (germline): SGHTA, FQGNSA. The CDR3 is 15 amino acids. V was cut by 0 bases and J by 8 bases, with 14 bases left in between. The CDR3 loop reads CASSLAAGSWEPQHF. The CDR3, as DNA: TGTGCCAGCAGCTTAGCAGCCGGGTCTTGGGAGCCCCAGCATTTT.

This clonotype was seen once. The V gene is TRBV28, the J gene TRBJ2-7; the D gene is possibly TRBD2 (6 bases). CDR1 and CDR2 from the germline V gene are MDHEN and SYDVKM. The CDR3 contains 12 residues. V was trimmed by 6 bases and J by 4 bases, leaving 10 bases between them. This chain's CDR3 is CASSRGGYEQYF. CDR3 bases: TGTGCCAGCAGCCGGGGAGGTTACGAGCAGTACTTC.

V is TRBV12-3 or TRBV12-4 and J is TRBJ1-2, with 7 bases aligning to TRBD1. The V segment lost 8 bases and the J segment 4 bases; nucleotides outside the gene matches: 7. The CDR3 is 13 residues long. The CDR3 DNA reads as TGTGCCAGCGCCGGGACAGAAATCTATGGCTACACCTTC. It specifies CASAGTEIYGYTF.

The chain is built from TRBV12-3 or TRBV12-4 and TRBJ1-5; D unclear. This CDR3 has 16 residues. Trimming removed 4 bases at V and 1 base at J, with 14 bases between. The CDR3: CASSSRSRGSNQPQHF. The DNA for the CDR3 is TGTGCCAGCAGTTCAAGGTCGCGAGGGAGCAATCAGCCCCAGCATTTT.

The chain joins TRBV20-1 to TRBJ1-1; D remains ambiguous. Trimming stripped 5 bases from V and 1 base from J, with 8 bases between. Germline-derived CDR1 and CDR2 are DFQATT and SNEGSKA (reference sequence). The CDR3 loop spans 12 amino acids. CDR3 sequence: CSALASNTEAFF. CDR3 nucleotides: TGCAGTGCTTTGGCTTCGAACACTGAAGCTTTCTTT.

The J gene is TRBJ1-5, the V gene TRBV5-1, with D possibly matching TRBD1 (5 bases). The CDR3 is 13 amino acids. V lost 0 bases, J lost 7 bases, and 8 bases lay in between. Germline V gives CDR1 SGHRS, CDR2 YFSETQ. This CDR3 is CASSLVGPQPQHF. The CDR3 DNA reads as TGCGCCAGCAGCTTGGTGGGGCCCCAGCCCCAGCATTTT.

The CDR3 region has the DNA TGTGCCATCAGTGAGAAAATTCTTCAGGATACGCAGTATTTT. Protein: CAISEKILQDTQYF. The rearrangement uses TRBV10-3 and TRBJ2-3; D is uncertain. Germline CDR1 ENHRY, CDR2 SYGVKD. This CDR3 spans 14 amino acids. The V end lost 2 bases, the J end lost 6 bases, and 12 bases lay between the germline ends.

The rearrangement joins TRBV12-5 to TRBJ2-1, with D possibly being TRBD2 (5 bases). CDR3 length: 17 residues. V lost 0 bases and J lost 0, with 12 bases in between. CDR1 is LGHNT, CDR2 FRNRAP, per germline. The CDR3 loop is CASGLVLDSFSYNEQFF. CDR3 DNA sequence: TGTGCTAGTGGTTTGGTACTGGACTCGTTCTCCTACAATGAGCAGTTCTTC.